The following is a T cell receptor beta chain sequence with its context. What it binds is not known. This specimen belongs to a study of CD8+CD57+ T cells in acquired aplastic anemia. Turning to the study itself: Mean yield of DNA from sorted CD4+ and CD8+ cells was approximately 3 ug. Broader study findings: Overlap between patients and controls comprised roughly 28 CD8+ CDR3 sequences.

According to the study, genomic DNA was the template for TCR beta VDJ and CDR3 profiling. TCRdb redid the calling of the reads with MiXCR, one entry per CDR3 protein. The sample has around 200,000 distinct CDR3 sequences; roughly half are singletons. The CDR3 consists of 14 residues. Germline values: CDR1 SGHDT, CDR2 YYEEEE. J was trimmed by 8 bases and V by 4 bases; bases with no gene match: 8. Sequenced sample: sorted CD4+, CD8+, or CD8+CD57+ T cells (not recorded which) from PBMCs. The rearrangement links TRBV5-6 to TRBJ1-1; 10 positions agree with TRBD1. This receptor was obtained from a human donor in good health, serving as a control. Here the CDR3 DNA reads TGTGCCAGCAGCCCGGAGGGACAGGGGACAGAAGCTTTCTTT. This gives the protein CASSPEGQGTEAFF.